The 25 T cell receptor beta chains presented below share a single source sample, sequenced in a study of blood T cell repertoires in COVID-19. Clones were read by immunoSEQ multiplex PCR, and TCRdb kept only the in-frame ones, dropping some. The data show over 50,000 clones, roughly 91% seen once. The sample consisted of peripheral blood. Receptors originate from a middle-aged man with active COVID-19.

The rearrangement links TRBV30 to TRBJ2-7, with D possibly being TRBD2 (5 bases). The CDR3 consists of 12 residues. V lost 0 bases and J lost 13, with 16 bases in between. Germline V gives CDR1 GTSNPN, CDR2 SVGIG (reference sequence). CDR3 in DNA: TGTGCCTGGAGTGTAATGGCTTTAGGGAGATACTTC. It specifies CAWSVMALGRYF.

In nucleotides, the CDR3 is TGTGCCAGCAGCGTGGGGACAGGGGGAACCTACGAGCAGTACTTC. This translates into CASSVGTGGTYEQYF. The chain joins TRBV9 to TRBJ2-7, with TRBD1 matching 11 bases. Looked up from germline, CDR1 is SGDLS and CDR2 is YYNGEE. CDR3 length equals 15 residues. V dropped 2 bases and J dropped 2; count of bases not matched to a gene: 3.

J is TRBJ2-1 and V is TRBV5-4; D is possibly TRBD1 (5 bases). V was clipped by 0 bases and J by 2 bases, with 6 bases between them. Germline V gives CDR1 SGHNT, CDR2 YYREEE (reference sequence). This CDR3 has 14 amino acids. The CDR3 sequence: CASSLEGPYNEQFF. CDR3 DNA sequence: TGTGCCAGCAGCTTGGAGGGGCCCTACAATGAGCAGTTCTTC.

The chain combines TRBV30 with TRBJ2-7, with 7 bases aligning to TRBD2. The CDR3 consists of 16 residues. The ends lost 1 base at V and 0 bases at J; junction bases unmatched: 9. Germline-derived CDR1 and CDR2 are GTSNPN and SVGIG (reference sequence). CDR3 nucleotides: TGTGCCTGGAGTGGTTTTGGGAGGGGTCCCTCCTACGAGCAGTACTTC. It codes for CAWSGFGRGPSYEQYF. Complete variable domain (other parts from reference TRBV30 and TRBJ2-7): SQTIHQWPATLVQPVGSPLSLECTVEGTSNPNLYWYRQAAGRGLQLLFYSVGIGQISSEVPQNLSASRPQDRQFILSSKKLLLSDSGFYLCAWSGFGRGPSYEQYFGPGTRLTVT.

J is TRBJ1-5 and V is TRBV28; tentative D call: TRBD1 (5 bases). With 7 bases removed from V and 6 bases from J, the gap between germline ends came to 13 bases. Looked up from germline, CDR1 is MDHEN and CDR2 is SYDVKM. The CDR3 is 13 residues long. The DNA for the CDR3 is TGTGCCAGCAAAGGGGAACGGGTTCAGCCCCAGCATTTT. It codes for CASKGERVQPQHF.

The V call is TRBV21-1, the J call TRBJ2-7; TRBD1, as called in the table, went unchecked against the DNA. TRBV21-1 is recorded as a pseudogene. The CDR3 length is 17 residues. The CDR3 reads CASSKSQGKRTPSEQYF. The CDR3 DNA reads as TGTGCCAGCAGCAAATCCCAGGGGAAACGTACCCCCTCCGAGCAGTACTTC.

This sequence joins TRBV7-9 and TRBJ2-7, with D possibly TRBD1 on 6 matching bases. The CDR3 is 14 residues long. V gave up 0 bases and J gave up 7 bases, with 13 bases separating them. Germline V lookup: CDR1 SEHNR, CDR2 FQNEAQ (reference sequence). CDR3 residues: CASSLAGHSGEQYF. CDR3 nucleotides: TGTGCCAGCAGCTTAGCGGGACACTCGGGAGAGCAGTACTTC.

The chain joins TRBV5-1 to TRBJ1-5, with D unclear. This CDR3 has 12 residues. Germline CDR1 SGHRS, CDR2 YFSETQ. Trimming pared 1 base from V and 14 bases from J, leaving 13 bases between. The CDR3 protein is CASSLTNWLKHF. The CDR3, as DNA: TGCGCCAGCAGCTTGACTAATTGGCTTAAGCATTTT.

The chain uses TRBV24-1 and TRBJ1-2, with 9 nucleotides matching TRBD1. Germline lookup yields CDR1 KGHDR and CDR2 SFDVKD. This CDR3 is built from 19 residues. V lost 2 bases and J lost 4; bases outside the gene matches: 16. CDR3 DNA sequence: TGTGCCACCAGTGATTCAACCCCGGGACAGGGAAATGGGGTCTATGGCTACACCTTC. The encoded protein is CATSDSTPGQGNGVYGYTF.

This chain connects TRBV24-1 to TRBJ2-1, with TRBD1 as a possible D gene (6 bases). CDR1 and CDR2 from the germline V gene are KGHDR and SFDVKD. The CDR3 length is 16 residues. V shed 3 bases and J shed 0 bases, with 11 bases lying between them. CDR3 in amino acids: CATSDAGASSYNEQFF. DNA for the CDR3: TGTGCCACCAGTGATGCAGGGGCAAGCTCCTACAATGAGCAGTTCTTC.

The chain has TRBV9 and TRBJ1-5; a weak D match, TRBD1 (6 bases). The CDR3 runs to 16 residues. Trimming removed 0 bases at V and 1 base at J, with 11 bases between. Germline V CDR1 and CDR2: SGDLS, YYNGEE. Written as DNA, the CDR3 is TGTGCCAGCAGCGTAGGGGGGGGGCAGAGCAATCAGCCCCAGCATTTT. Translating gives CASSVGGGQSNQPQHF.

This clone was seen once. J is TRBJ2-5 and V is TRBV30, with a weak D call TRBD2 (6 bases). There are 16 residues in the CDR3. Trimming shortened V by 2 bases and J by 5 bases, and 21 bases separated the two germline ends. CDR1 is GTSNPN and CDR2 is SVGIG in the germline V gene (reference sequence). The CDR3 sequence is CAWSYPGGWGEETQYF. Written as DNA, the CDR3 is TGTGCCTGGAGTTACCCTGGGGGGTGGGGCGAGGAGACCCAGTACTTC.

The CDR3 bases are TGTGCCAGCAGCTTGGCCTTTCTAGCTGGTCGTATCACCGGGGAGCTGTTTTTT. It specifies CASSLAFLAGRITGELFF. V and J are TRBV5-6 and TRBJ2-2, with D perhaps matching TRBD2 (5 bases). Germline lookup yields CDR1 SGHDT and CDR2 YYEEEE. The CDR3 spans 18 residues. Trimming shortened V by 0 bases and J by 4 bases, and 19 bases separated the two germline ends.

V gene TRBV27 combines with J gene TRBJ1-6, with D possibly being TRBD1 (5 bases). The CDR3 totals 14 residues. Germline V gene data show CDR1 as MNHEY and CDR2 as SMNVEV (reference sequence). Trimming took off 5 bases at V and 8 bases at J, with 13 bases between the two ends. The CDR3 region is CASSSRTFDSPLHF. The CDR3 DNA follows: TGTGCCAGCAGTAGCAGGACATTCGATTCACCCCTCCACTTT.

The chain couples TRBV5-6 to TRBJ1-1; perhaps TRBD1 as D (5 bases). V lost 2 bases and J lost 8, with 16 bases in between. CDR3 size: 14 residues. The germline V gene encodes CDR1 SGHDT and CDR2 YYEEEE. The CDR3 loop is CASSFDGGDLEAFF. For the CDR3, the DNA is TGTGCCAGCAGCTTTGATGGAGGGGATCTGGAAGCTTTCTTT.

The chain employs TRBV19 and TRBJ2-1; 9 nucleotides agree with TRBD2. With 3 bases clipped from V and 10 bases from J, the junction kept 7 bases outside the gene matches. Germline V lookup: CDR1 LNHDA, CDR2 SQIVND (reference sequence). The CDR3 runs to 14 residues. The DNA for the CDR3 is TGTGCCAGTAGTATGGCGGGGGGGCCCAAAGAGCAGTTCTTC. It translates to CASSMAGGPKEQFF.

The CDR3 sequence: CASLGAPRVPAHEQYF. The CDR3 DNA reads TGCGCTAGTCTTGGGGCGCCCAGAGTACCGGCCCACGAGCAGTACTTC. The chain joins TRBV10-1 to TRBJ2-7; TRBD1 is a possible D gene (5 bases). CDR3 length equals 16 residues. The V gene's germline CDR1 is WNHNN and CDR2 SYGVQD (reference sequence).

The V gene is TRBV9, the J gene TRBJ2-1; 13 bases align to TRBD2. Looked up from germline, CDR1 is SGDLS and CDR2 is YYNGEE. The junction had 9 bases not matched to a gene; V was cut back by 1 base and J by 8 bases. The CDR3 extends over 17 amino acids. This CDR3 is CASSVSTSGRAGHEQFF. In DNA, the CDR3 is TGTGCCAGCAGCGTAAGCACTAGCGGGAGGGCCGGCCATGAGCAGTTCTTC.

The CDR3 region has the DNA TGCGCCAGCAGTAAGCTCGGACAGGCCGACTATGGCTACACCTTC. This encodes CASSKLGQADYGYTF. The V call is TRBV5-1, the J call TRBJ1-2; 7 positions agree with TRBD1. The germline gives CDR1 SGHRS, CDR2 YFSETQ. The CDR3 runs to 15 residues. J lost 3 bases, V lost 5 bases, and 10 bases had no gene match.

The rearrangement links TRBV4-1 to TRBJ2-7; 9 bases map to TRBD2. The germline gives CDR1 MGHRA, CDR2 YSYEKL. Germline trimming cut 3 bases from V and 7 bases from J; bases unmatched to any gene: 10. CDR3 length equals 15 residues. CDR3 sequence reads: CASSQRGTSMGEQYF. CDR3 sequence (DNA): TGCGCCAGCAGCCAGCGAGGGACTAGCATGGGAGAGCAGTACTTC.

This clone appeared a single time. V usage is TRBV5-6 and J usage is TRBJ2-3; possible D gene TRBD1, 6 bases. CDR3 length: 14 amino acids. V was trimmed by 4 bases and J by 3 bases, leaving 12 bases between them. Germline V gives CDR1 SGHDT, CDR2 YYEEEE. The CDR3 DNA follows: TGTGCCAGCAGCCCCTGGACAGAGACAGATACGCAGTATTTT. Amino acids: CASSPWTETDTQYF.

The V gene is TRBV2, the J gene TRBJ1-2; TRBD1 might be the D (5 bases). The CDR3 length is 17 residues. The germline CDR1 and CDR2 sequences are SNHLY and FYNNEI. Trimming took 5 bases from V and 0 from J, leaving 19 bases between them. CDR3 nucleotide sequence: TGTGCCAGCAGTCGGAACGCAGGGCAGCTTTCTAACTATGGCTACACCTTC. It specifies CASSRNAGQLSNYGYTF.

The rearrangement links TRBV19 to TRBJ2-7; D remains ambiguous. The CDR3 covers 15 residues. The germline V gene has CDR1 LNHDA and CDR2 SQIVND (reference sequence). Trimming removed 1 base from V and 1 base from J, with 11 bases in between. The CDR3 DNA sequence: TGTGCCAGTAGTATAGCGAACAGTGGGTCCTACGAGCAGTACTTC. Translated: CASSIANSGSYEQYF.

The CDR3 region is CASSARGSGELFF. The DNA for the CDR3 is TGTGCCAGCAGCGCTAGGGGATCCGGGGAGCTGTTTTTT. The V gene is TRBV9, the J gene TRBJ2-2; D possibly corresponds to TRBD1 (5 bases). This CDR3 has 13 amino acids. Germline CDR1 and CDR2: SGDLS and YYNGEE. Trimming shortened V by 3 bases and J by 6 bases, and 9 bases separated the two germline ends.

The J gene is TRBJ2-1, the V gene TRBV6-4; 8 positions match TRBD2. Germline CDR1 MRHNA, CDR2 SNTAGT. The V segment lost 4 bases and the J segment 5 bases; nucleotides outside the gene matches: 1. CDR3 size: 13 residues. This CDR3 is CASSVGRDNEQFF. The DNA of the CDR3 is TGTGCCAGCAGTGTCGGGAGGGACAATGAGCAGTTCTTC.